The source of this TCR beta chain is a study of blood T cell repertoires in COVID-19. The overall study: Sites across the United States, Italy and Spain contributed samples from acute and convalescent COVID-19. Nucleic acid was either cDNA or gDNA, and it came from T cells, B-cell-depleted T cells, or PBMCs.

This CDR3 has 15 amino acids. Germline CDR1 SGHNT, CDR2 YYREEE (reference sequence). The V and J ends lost 3 bases and 6 bases, in that order; junction bases with no gene match: 7. Original analysis: For nucleated cells, counts were estimated from reference gene primer amplification. TCRdb's table, derived via immunoSEQ multiplex PCR, lists solely in-frame clones and lacks some. D and trimming come from the DNA, and the V and J calls and clone size come from that table. The repertoire holds about 490,000 clones, with approximately 85% as singletons. Sequencing was done on a sample of peripheral blood. This clonotype originated in a human donor in a cohort sampled during active COVID-19. The gene calls are TRBV5-4 and TRBJ1-5; 9 bases align to TRBD1. The CDR3 nucleotides are TGTGCCAGCAGCTCCGGGACAGGGAAGGGTCAGCCCCAGCATTTT. It is translated as CASSSGTGKGQPQHF.